The clone carrying this T cell receptor beta chain was counted many times. Antigen specificity is unknown. Deletions cut 7 bases from V and 4 bases from J, with 14 bases between. The CDR3 contains 13 residues. Looked up from germline, CDR1 is LGHNT and CDR2 is FRNRAP. The data stem from a study of regulatory T cells in long-lasting Graves disease. Study-level points and caveats: Fewer public clonotypes were shared by new patients (around 960) than by persistent patients (fewer than 3,000).

Time point: persistent/refractory GD, antithyroid drugs over 5 years with positive TRAb. Preparation of the TCR library used RNA extracted from PBMCs. Arm-PCR of CDR3 regions with iRepertoire HTBI primers generated TCR beta libraries. In the original workflow: Spanning all samples, the identified segments comprised 62 TRBV and approximately 15 TRBJ. TCRdb independently ran MiXCR on the multiplex PCR reads; one entry per CDR3 protein. For this entry, the V and J calls and clone size follow TCRdb and not the study's own pipeline. The sample has over 650,000 distinct CDR3 sequences, around 30% seen once.

This TCR came from a female donor with Graves disease. Material: peripheral blood mononuclear cells (PBMCs), obtained when the disease was refractory, from a patient treated with antithyroid drugs. The V call is TRBV12-5, the J call TRBJ2-7; the D gene is possibly TRBD1 (5 bases). CDR3 protein: CASDDDSSYEQYF. The CDR3 nucleotides read TGTGCTAGTGACGATGACAGCTCATACGAGCAGTACTTC.